This T cell receptor beta chain appears in the sequencing data of a study of shared T cell receptors in the human thymus. Trimming pared 1 base from V and 10 bases from J, leaving 15 bases between. CDR1 SGHDT and CDR2 YYEEEE come from the germline V gene. The CDR3 length is 14 residues. Sequencing used immunoSEQ multiplex PCR; TCRdb keeps in-frame clones, though not all of them. The sample lists 650,000 to 950,000 clones, 70% to 90% seen once, with 0.0095% to 0.013% in the top ten. The same specimen was also included in a second study, on human thymus T cells. That paper states: Thymus tissue for the work was resected from patients undergoing corrective heart surgery.

Sequenced input: thymocytes. The rearrangement uses TRBV5-6 and TRBJ2-1, with TRBD1 as a possible D gene (6 bases). This TCR derives from a girl less than two years old with a congenital heart defect. The CDR3 DNA reads TGTGCCAGCAGCTTGTCCTGGACAGTTTGGGAGCAGTTCTTC. Residues: CASSLSWTVWEQFF.